The 9 T cell receptor beta chains below were found in one sample sequenced in a study of cytomegalovirus exposure and HLA in healthy donors (dated by TCRdb to the late 2010s). The method was the immunoSEQ multiplex PCR assay. A mixture of 60 forward primers for TCR Vbeta segments and 13 reverse primers for TCR Jbeta segments was used in the multiplex PCR. Entries here come from immuneACCESS through TCRdb and include only in-frame sequences with V and J called. Some clones fail to appear in such tables; in the studies checked, an unresolved V gene covers under half of the shortfall, and the cause of the remainder is unknown. The table for this sample lists roughly 180,000 clones; about 82% of them were counted only once. The top ten clones comprise approximately 2.4% of the sample. Sequencing was carried out using PBMCs. Receptor source: a male donor in good health and CMV-seronegative.

The chain is built from TRBV4-1 and TRBJ2-1, with D tentatively TRBD1 (6 bases). CDR3 size: 13 residues. Per germline, CDR1 MGHRA and CDR2 YSYEKL. The germline V and J ends were trimmed by 6 bases and 6 bases, with 12 bases remaining between them. The CDR3 sequence is CASRLVGGNEQFF. In DNA form, the CDR3 reads TGCGCCAGCAGGCTTGTAGGGGGCAATGAGCAGTTCTTC.

The genes are TRBV5-4 and TRBJ1-2; a weak D match, TRBD1 (5 bases). Germline lookup yields CDR1 SGHNT and CDR2 YYREEE (reference sequence). The V and J ends lost 0 bases and 5 bases respectively, with 14 bases between them. This CDR3 region has 15 residues. The CDR3 region has the DNA TGTGCCAGCAGCTTGGCCGCCGGGCAGGGTTATGGCTACACCTTC. Translated, it gives CASSLAAGQGYGYTF. The full variable domain, completed using reference TRBV5-4 and TRBJ1-2, is ETGVTQSPTHLIKTRGQQVTLRCSSQSGHNTVSWYQQALGQGPQFIFQYYREEENGRGNFPPRFSGLQFPNYSSELNVNALELDDSALYLCASSLAAGQGYGYTFGSGTRLTVV.

The J gene is TRBJ2-1, the V gene TRBV6-1; 10 positions match TRBD1. Trimming took 4 bases from V and 5 from J; bases not matched to a gene: 5. The length of the CDR3 is 15 residues. In germline, CDR1 is MNHNS, CDR2 SASEGT. The CDR3 protein is CASSVGTGAHNEQFF. The CDR3, as DNA: TGTGCCAGCAGTGTTGGGACAGGGGCCCACAATGAGCAGTTCTTC.

V is TRBV7-8 and J is TRBJ2-5, with TRBD2 as a possible D gene (7 bases). V lost 4 bases and J 5 bases, leaving 17 bases between the germline ends. This CDR3 has 15 amino acids. Germline loops: CDR1 SGHVS, CDR2 FQNEAQ. As DNA, the CDR3 is TGTGCCAGCAGCTCCGGTGGGGGGGCTGGGGAGACCCAGTACTTC. It encodes CASSSGGGAGETQYF.

On this clone itself: A read error may produce the germline difference seen at one junction end. The V and J genes are TRBV7-7 and TRBJ2-1, with TRBD2 matching over 12 bases. This CDR3 is 15 amino acids long. Germline V gives CDR1 SSHAT, CDR2 FNYEAQ (reference sequence). The CDR3 loop is CASSLGLAGNNEQFF. CDR3 nucleotide sequence: TGTGCTAGCAGCTTAGGACTAGCGGGAAACAATGAGCAGTTCTTC. Full variable domain (outside the CDR3, taken from reference TRBV7-7 and TRBJ2-1): GAGVSQSPRYKVTKRGQDVTLRCDPISSHATLYWYQQALGQGPEFLTYFNYEAQPDKSGLPSDRFSAERPEGSISTLTIQRTEQRDSAMYRCASSLGLAGNNEQFFGPGTRLTVL.

This clone has only a few counts. The genes are TRBV5-1 and TRBJ1-5; D is unclear. Looked up from germline, CDR1 is SGHRS and CDR2 is YFSETQ. The V and J ends lost 0 bases and 0 bases respectively, with 7 bases between them. The CDR3 extends over 15 amino acids. CDR3: CASSLAGNSNQPQHF. The CDR3, as DNA: TGCGCCAGCAGCTTGGCGGGGAATAGCAATCAGCCCCAGCATTTT.

The rearrangement links TRBV27 to TRBJ1-5; D is unclear. Germline assignment: CDR1 MNHEY and CDR2 SMNVEV (reference sequence). V shed 2 bases and J shed 4 bases, with 6 bases lying between them. This CDR3 contains 13 residues. CDR3 sequence (DNA): TGTGCCAGCAGTTTAGCCGGGAATCAGCCCCAGCATTTT. This encodes CASSLAGNQPQHF.

The chain uses TRBV28 and TRBJ2-2; TRBD1 aligns across 9 bases. Germline loops: CDR1 MDHEN, CDR2 SYDVKM. With 3 bases clipped from V and 6 bases from J, the junction kept 8 bases outside the gene matches. CDR3 size: 16 residues. This CDR3 reads CASSFPGQGRPGELFF. CDR3 coding DNA: TGTGCCAGCAGTTTTCCGGGACAGGGCAGGCCCGGGGAGCTGTTTTTT.

There are a few counts of this clone. The chain carries TRBV7-9 and TRBJ1-1; no clear D. Trimming stripped 5 bases from V and 4 bases from J, with 14 bases between. The CDR3 contains 14 residues. Per the germline V gene, CDR1 is SEHNR and CDR2 is FQNEAQ (reference sequence). The DNA of the CDR3 is TGTGCCAGCAGCCCCACGTCCCGGGGCACTGAAGCTTTCTTT. The encoded protein is CASSPTSRGTEAFF.